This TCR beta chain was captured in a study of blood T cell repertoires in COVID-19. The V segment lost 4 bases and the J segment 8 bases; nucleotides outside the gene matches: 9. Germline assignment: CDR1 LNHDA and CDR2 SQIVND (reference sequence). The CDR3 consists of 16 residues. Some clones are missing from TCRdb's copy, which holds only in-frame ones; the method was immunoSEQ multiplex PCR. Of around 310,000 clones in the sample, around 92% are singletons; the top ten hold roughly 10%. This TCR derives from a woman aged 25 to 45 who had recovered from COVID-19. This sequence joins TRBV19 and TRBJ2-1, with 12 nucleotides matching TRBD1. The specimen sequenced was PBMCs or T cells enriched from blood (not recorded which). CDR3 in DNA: TGTGCCAGTAGTAAAGTACCGGGACAGGGGGCGCATGAGCAGTTCTTC. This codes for CASSKVPGQGAHEQFF.